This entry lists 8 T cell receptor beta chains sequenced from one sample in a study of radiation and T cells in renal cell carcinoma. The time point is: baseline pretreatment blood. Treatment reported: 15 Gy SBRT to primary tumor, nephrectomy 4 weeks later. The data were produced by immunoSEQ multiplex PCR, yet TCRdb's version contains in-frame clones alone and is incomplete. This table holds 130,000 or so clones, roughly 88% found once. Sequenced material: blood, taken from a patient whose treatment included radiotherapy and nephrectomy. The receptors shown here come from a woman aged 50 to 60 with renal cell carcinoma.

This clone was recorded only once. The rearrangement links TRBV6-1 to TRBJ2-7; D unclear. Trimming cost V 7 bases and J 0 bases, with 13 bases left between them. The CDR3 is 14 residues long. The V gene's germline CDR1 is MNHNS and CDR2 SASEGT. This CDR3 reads CASTPAYLSYEQYF. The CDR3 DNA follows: TGTGCCAGCACCCCGGCATACCTCTCCTACGAGCAGTACTTC.

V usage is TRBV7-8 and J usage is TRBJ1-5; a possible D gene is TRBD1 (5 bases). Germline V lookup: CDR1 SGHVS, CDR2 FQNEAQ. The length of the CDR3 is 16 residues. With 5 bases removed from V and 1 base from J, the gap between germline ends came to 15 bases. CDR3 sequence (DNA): TGTGCCAGCAGCCCAGAAGGGGCTCTAAGCAATCAGCCCCAGCATTTT. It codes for CASSPEGALSNQPQHF.

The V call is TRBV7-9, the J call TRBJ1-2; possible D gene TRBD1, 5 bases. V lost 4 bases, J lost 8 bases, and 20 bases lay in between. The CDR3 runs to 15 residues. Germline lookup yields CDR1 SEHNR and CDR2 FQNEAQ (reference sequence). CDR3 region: CASSSAPGGRYGYTF. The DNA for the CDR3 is TGTGCCAGCAGCTCTGCTCCGGGGGGAAGATACGGCTACACCTTC.

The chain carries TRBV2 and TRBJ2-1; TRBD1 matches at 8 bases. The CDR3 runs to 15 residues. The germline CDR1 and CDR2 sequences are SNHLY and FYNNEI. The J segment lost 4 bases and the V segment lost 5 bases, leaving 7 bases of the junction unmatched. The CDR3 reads CASSPGTGLYNEQFF. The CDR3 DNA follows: TGTGCCAGCAGTCCCGGGACAGGACTTTACAATGAGCAGTTCTTC.

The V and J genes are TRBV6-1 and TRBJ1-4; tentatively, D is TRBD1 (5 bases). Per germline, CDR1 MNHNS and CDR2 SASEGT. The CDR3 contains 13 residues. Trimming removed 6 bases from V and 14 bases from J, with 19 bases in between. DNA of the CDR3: TGTGCCAGCAGCTTGACACAGGCTCAAGGGCTGTTTTTT. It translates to CASSLTQAQGLFF.

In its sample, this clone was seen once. The CDR3 DNA sequence: TGTGCCACCAGCAGAAGGCAGGCCGACTACGAGCAGTACTTC. This sequence encodes CATSRRQADYEQYF. The chain is built from TRBV15 and TRBJ2-7; D remains ambiguous. Germline CDR1 reads LNHNV; CDR2 reads YYDKDF (reference sequence). V was trimmed by 2 bases and J by 3 bases, leaving 11 bases between them. The CDR3 sequence is 14 residues long.

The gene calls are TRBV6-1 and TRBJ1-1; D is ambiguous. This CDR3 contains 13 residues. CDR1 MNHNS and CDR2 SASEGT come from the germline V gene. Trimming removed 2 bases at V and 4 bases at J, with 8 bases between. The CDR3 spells CASSESWTTEAFF. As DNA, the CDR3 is TGTGCCAGCAGTGAAAGTTGGACCACTGAAGCTTTCTTT.

CDR3 DNA sequence: TGTGCCAGCAGGAACAGGGACGAAAACACTGAAGCTTTCTTT. This codes for CASRNRDENTEAFF. The chain has TRBV27 and TRBJ1-1, with D possibly being TRBD1 (6 bases). V lost 6 bases, J lost 2 bases, and 13 bases lay in between. The CDR3 loop spans 14 amino acids. The germline V gene has CDR1 MNHEY and CDR2 SMNVEV (reference sequence).